This TCR beta chain was sequenced during a study of T cells in Graves' hyperthyroidism and ophthalmopathy. Amplified TCR beta CDR3 regions came from RNA transcripts. First-round RT-PCR with HTBI primers amplified the TCR CDR3 region. One entry per CDR3 protein, called by TCRdb with MiXCR from the multiplex PCR reads. The data show a few hundred thousand distinct CDR3 sequences, roughly 15% seen once. This clonotype was seen at least ten times. What it binds is not known. Findings of the study overall: Ophthalmopathy was model-predicted a median about 7.1 months pre-onset. Most thyroid clonotypes expanded above 0.001 were also detected in blood.

The ends were cut back, 3 bases at V and 0 bases at J, with 10 bases in the middle. The CDR3 has 15 amino acids. The receptor was derived from a woman in her thirties with Graves' ophthalmopathy. J is TRBJ2-3 and V is TRBV12-3 or TRBV12-4; D might be TRBD1 or TRBD2, each matching 6 bases. The sequencing sample was made of blood. CDR3 protein: CASSFKGGSTDTQYF. The DNA for the CDR3 is TGTGCCAGCAGTTTTAAAGGGGGGAGCACAGATACGCAGTATTTT.